The 22 T cell receptor beta chains below come from one sample, sequenced in a study of PD-L1 blockade in urothelial cancer. The repertoire was sequenced with immunoSEQ multiplex PCR; TCRdb's copy has only in-frame clones and lacks some. The sample lists approximately 110,000 clones, about 85% occurring once. The source was PBMCs, collected around atezolizumab (anti-PD-L1) treatment. The receptors were gathered from a man aged 50-59 years with urothelial cancer.

This chain's CDR3 is CASTGQGRDYGYTF. The CDR3 DNA sequence: TGTGCCAGCACGGGACAGGGTCGGGACTATGGCTACACCTTC. This rearrangement joins TRBV6-1 to TRBJ1-2, with 9 positions matching TRBD1. V lost 7 bases, J lost 3 bases, and 6 bases stayed unmatched. Per germline, CDR1 MNHNS and CDR2 SASEGT. The CDR3 is 14 amino acids.

The chain employs TRBV2 and TRBJ2-1; the match to TRBD1 covers 7 bases. Germline V gene data show CDR1 as SNHLY and CDR2 as FYNNEI. V shed 5 bases and J 8 bases; nucleotides not matched to a gene: 3. The CDR3 sequence is 12 residues long. CDR3 DNA: TGTGCCAGCAGTTACAGGGGCGATGAGCAGTTCTTC. Residues: CASSYRGDEQFF.

This rearrangement joins TRBV4-1 to TRBJ1-4; D remains ambiguous. The CDR3 contains 15 residues. V lost 1 base to trimming and J lost 8 bases, with 14 bases between them. Germline V gene sequence: CDR1 MGHRA, CDR2 YSYEKL. For the CDR3, the DNA is TGCGCCAGCAGCCAAGGGAGGGTCCCTGGAGAAAAACTGTTTTTT. This encodes CASSQGRVPGEKLFF.

This clone was seen only a few times. The chain joins TRBV5-1 to TRBJ2-2; weak D call: TRBD1 (6 bases). Trimming stripped 7 bases from V and 1 base from J, with 8 bases between. Germline V CDR1 and CDR2: SGHRS, YFSETQ. The CDR3 is 13 residues long. The CDR3 nucleotides are TGCGCCAGCCGGACAGAGAACACCGGGGAGCTGTTTTTT. It yields the protein CASRTENTGELFF. The variable domain in full, completed from reference TRBV5-1 and TRBJ2-2, reads KAGVTQTPRYLIKTRGQQVTLSCSPISGHRSVSWYQQTPGQGLQFLFEYFSETQRNKGNFPGRFSGRQFSNSRSEMNVSTLELGDSALYLCASRTENTGELFFGEGSRLTVL.

This rearrangement joins TRBV2 to TRBJ2-3; 10 positions agree with TRBD2. Germline CDR1 SNHLY, CDR2 FYNNEI. V lost 5 bases, J lost 5 bases, and 7 bases stayed unmatched. There are 15 residues in the CDR3. CDR3 sequence reads: CASSSSGRGGDTQYF. The DNA of the CDR3 is TGTGCCAGCAGTTCTAGCGGGAGAGGGGGAGATACGCAGTATTTT.

V gene TRBV18 combines with J gene TRBJ2-2, with 7 nucleotides matching TRBD2. The CDR3 length is 17 residues. V gave up 6 bases and J gave up 0 bases; unmatched junction bases: 10. Germline V gene lookup returns CDR1 KGHSH and CDR2 LQKENI. The CDR3 bases are TGTGCCAGCTCGAAGACTAGCAAAACAACGAACACCGGGGAGCTGTTTTTT. Translated: CASSKTSKTTNTGELFF.

This sequence joins TRBV18 and TRBJ1-3; a weak D match, TRBD1 (5 bases). The germline V and J ends were trimmed by 3 bases and 0 bases, with 12 bases remaining between them. Germline V gives CDR1 KGHSH, CDR2 LQKENI. The CDR3 covers 16 residues. CDR3 sequence (DNA): TGTGCCAGCTCACCCTCGACAGCGCACTCTGGAAACACCATATATTTT. This encodes CASSPSTAHSGNTIYF.

This clone was seen a handful of times. This rearrangement joins TRBV6-5 to TRBJ1-3; D is undetermined. The ends were cut back, 5 bases at V and 2 bases at J, with 10 bases in the middle. The CDR3 sequence is 14 residues long. The germline gives CDR1 MNHEY, CDR2 SVGAGI. CDR3: CASSARTAGNTIYF. CDR3 bases: TGTGCCAGCAGTGCCCGGACTGCTGGAAACACCATATATTTT.

The chain links TRBV6-6 to TRBJ1-2, with D possibly matching TRBD1 (6 bases). The CDR3 length is 15 residues. Germline lookup yields CDR1 MNHNY and CDR2 SVGAGI (reference sequence). Trimming cost V 7 bases and J 7 bases, with 22 bases left between them. The CDR3 DNA reads as TGTGCCAGCATCTCCCCGGGGGGGGGCCTAACTGGCTACACCTTC. It codes for CASISPGGGLTGYTF.

The chain couples TRBV5-4 to TRBJ2-1, with TRBD2 matching 13 bases. The CDR3 is 15 residues long. J was trimmed by 5 bases and V by 6 bases; bases with no gene match: 5. Germline V lookup: CDR1 SGHNT, CDR2 YYREEE (reference sequence). The CDR3 loop reads CASTLGTSGNNEQFF. The CDR3, as DNA: TGTGCCAGCACCTTAGGGACTAGCGGGAACAATGAGCAGTTCTTC. The whole variable domain, remainder taken from reference TRBV5-4 and TRBJ2-1, is ETGVTQSPTHLIKTRGQQVTLRCSSQSGHNTVSWYQQALGQGPQFIFQYYREEENGRGNFPPRFSGLQFPNYSSELNVNALELDDSALYLCASTLGTSGNNEQFFGPGTRLTVL.

The CDR3 sequence: CASSLGRGVKNIQYF. Written as DNA, the CDR3 is TGTGCCAGCAGCTTAGGACGGGGAGTCAAAAACATTCAGTACTTC. The chain is built from TRBV7-2 and TRBJ2-4, with D possibly TRBD2 on 5 matching bases. CDR1 and CDR2 from the germline V gene are SGHTA and FQGNSA. The CDR3 has 15 residues. V shed 1 base and J shed 3 bases, with 10 bases lying between them.

J is TRBJ1-5 and V is TRBV10-2; D not resolved. Per germline, CDR1 WSHSY and CDR2 SAAADI. Trimming removed 6 bases from V and 7 bases from J, with 13 bases in between. The CDR3 extends over 13 amino acids. CDR3: CASRETGGQPQHF. The CDR3 bases are TGCGCCAGCAGGGAGACCGGAGGGCAGCCCCAGCATTTT.

The chain joins TRBV30 to TRBJ1-2, with TRBD1 matching over 8 bases. The germline V gene has CDR1 GTSNPN and CDR2 SVGIG (reference sequence). CDR3 size: 14 residues. J gave up 8 bases and V 0 bases, and 8 bases lay outside the gene matches. The CDR3 sequence: CAWSVGWTGSGYTF. The CDR3 bases are TGTGCCTGGAGTGTCGGATGGACAGGGAGCGGCTACACCTTC.

The CDR3 reads CAISASGTNTQYF. The CDR3 DNA is TGTGCCATCAGTGCGTCGGGGACAAATACGCAGTATTTT. The rearrangement uses TRBV10-3 and TRBJ2-3, with a possible D match to TRBD1 (6 bases). V gave up 4 bases and J gave up 7 bases, with 12 bases separating them. The CDR3 sequence is 13 residues long. CDR1 and CDR2 from the germline V gene are ENHRY and SYGVKD.

This chain joins TRBV19 and TRBJ1-2; tentatively, D is TRBD1 (6 bases). Trimming shortened V by 4 bases and J by 6 bases, and 18 bases separated the two germline ends. Germline-derived CDR1 and CDR2 are LNHDA and SQIVND (reference sequence). The CDR3 totals 15 residues. The CDR3 region has the DNA TGTGCCAGTAGTACCCCCGAACAGGGCACCAATGGCTACACCTTC. Translated, it gives CASSTPEQGTNGYTF.

This sequence joins TRBV18 and TRBJ1-2; no clear D. The V and J ends lost 1 base and 3 bases respectively, with 9 bases between them. Germline V lookup: CDR1 KGHSH, CDR2 LQKENI. This CDR3 is built from 14 residues. The CDR3 region has the DNA TGTGCCAGCTCACCACAGCGGGAGGACTATGGCTACACCTTC. Its protein product is CASSPQREDYGYTF.

This clone was counted once. The rearrangement uses TRBV20-1 and TRBJ2-5; D not resolved. The V gene lost 2 bases and the J gene lost 3 bases, with 4 bases spanning the gap. CDR3 size: 11 residues. CDR1 is DFQATT, CDR2 SNEGSKA, per germline (reference sequence). Here the CDR3 DNA reads TGCAGTGCTAGAATCGAAGAGACCCAGTACTTC. Its protein product is CSARIEETQYF.

The V call is TRBV7-3, the J call TRBJ2-2; 8 bases match TRBD2. The CDR3 has 19 amino acids. Trimming at V came to 4 bases and at J to 4 bases, leaving 17 bases not matched to a gene. Germline V lookup: CDR1 SGHTA, CDR2 FQGTGA. The CDR3 region has the DNA TGTGCCAGCAGCTACTCCGGGACTAGGAACCGGCGGGGCACCGGGGAGCTGTTTTTT. It is translated as CASSYSGTRNRRGTGELFF.

The chain combines TRBV14 with TRBJ1-3; D is uncertain. There are 13 residues in the CDR3. Germline V gives CDR1 SGHDN, CDR2 FVKESK. V gave up 4 bases and J gave up 1 base, with 5 bases separating them. In DNA form, the CDR3 reads TGTGCCAGCAGCCGCGGGTCTGGAAACACCATATATTTT. It specifies CASSRGSGNTIYF.

This clone appeared once. This chain links TRBV5-1 with TRBJ1-5; D not certain. The V gene lost 2 bases and the J gene lost 6 bases, with 9 bases spanning the gap. This CDR3 spans 13 amino acids. CDR1 SGHRS and CDR2 YFSETQ come from the germline V gene. For the CDR3, the DNA is TGCGCCAGCAGCTTCCCCCTGGCTCAGCCCCAGCATTTT. Amino acid sequence: CASSFPLAQPQHF.

J is TRBJ2-7 and V is TRBV6-1, with TRBD1 identical over 9 bases. V gave up 6 bases and J gave up 3 bases; unmatched junction bases: 6. This CDR3 spans 14 amino acids. Germline V lookup: CDR1 MNHNS, CDR2 SASEGT. The DNA of the CDR3 is TGTGCCAGCAGCGACACGGGACAGGGCTACGAGCAGTACTTC. Its protein is CASSDTGQGYEQYF.

This sequence joins TRBV11-2 and TRBJ2-2; TRBD2 matches at 16 bases. This CDR3 has 19 amino acids. Germline CDR1 and CDR2: SGHAT and FQNNGV. After removal of 5 bases from V and 1 base from J, the junction contained 7 bases not matched to a gene. In nucleotides, the CDR3 is TGTGCCAGCAGCCAACCGGGACTAGCGGGAGGGAGGAACACCGGGGAGCTGTTTTTT. Residues: CASSQPGLAGGRNTGELFF.